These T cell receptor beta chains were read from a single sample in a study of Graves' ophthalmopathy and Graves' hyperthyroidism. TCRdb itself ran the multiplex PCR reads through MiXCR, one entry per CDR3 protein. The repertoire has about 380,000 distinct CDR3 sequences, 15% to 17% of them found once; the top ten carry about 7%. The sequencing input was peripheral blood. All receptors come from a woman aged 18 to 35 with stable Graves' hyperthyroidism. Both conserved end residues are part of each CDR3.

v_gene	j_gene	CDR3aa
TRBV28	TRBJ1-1	CASSLGHTTEAFF
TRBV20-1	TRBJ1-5	CSASGQKNNQPQHF
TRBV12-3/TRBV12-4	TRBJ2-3	CASSLPPDTQYF
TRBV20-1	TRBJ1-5	CSARDAWSNQPQHF
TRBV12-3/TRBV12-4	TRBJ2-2	CASSFSGGATGELFF
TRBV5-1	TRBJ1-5	CASSPQPTGTNQPQHF
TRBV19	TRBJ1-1	CASYRQGGESEAFF
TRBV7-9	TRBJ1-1	CASSSGPARETFF
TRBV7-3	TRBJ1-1	CASSLQAGFGAEAFF
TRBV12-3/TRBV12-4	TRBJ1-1	CASSLTESMNTEAFF
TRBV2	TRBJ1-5	CASSTGVRNQPQHF
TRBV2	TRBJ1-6	CASKPDSFYNSPLHF
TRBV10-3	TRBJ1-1	CAISESLDTEAFF
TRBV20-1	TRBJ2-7	CSASVGQVYEQYF
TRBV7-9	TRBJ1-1	CASSKDRVETEAFF
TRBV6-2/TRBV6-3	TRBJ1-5	CASSTGTGQFSGQPQHF
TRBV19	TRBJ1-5	CASSIRGFNQPQHF
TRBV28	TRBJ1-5	CASSSPRTRERNQPQHF
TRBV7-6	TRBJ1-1	CASSLAGQLGDHLLMNTEAFF
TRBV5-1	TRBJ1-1	CASSPGQPNTEAFF
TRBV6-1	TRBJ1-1	CASSVVGAMNTEAFF
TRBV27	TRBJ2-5	CASIDRWYQETQYF
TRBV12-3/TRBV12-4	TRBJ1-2	CASRGTGINYGYTF
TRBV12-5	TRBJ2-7	CASVPGGGREQYF
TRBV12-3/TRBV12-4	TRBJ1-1	CASSTQGLQNLNTEAFF
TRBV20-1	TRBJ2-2	CSARGDEPNTGELFF
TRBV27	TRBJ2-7	CASSHSTGDRSYEQYF
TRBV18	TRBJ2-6	CASSPRPVGGANVLTF
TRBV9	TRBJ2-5	CASSTRGGGETQYF
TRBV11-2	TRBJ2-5	CASSFGDRGGETQYF
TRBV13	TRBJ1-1	CASSRTVNEAFF
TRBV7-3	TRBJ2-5	CASSSLRQGEETQYF
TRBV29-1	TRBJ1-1	CSVAKNTEAFF
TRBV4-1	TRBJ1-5	CASSPRFPRVMGNQPQHF
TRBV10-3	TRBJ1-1	CAISGSGGRDTEAFF
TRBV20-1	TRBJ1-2	CSARDPVKGPYGYTF
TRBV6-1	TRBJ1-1	CASSVGQGRTEAFF
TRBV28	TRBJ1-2	CASSTSGTGVQDYGYTF
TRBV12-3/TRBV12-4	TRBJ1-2	CASSLRTGDGYTF
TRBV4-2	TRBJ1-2	CASSPLPISYGYTF
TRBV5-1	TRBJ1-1	CASSQPRGIPEAFF
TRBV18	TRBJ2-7	CASSPAQGDDEQYF
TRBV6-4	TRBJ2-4	CASSDSLKNIQYF
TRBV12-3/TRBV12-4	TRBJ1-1	CASTTTGRKNTEAFF
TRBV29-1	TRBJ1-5	CSVSGGSNQPQHF
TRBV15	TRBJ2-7	CATSRRTSLSSYEQYF
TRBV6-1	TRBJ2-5	CASSAWGLQETQYF
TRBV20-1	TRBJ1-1	CSVDSRGLGTEAFF
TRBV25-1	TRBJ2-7	CASSVTGREQYF
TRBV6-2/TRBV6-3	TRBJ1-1	CASSYTSTGNTEAFF
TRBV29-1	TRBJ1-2	CSVVEETGGYTF
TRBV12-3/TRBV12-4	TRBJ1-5	CASKGGGGSDQPQHF
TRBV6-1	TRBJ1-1	CASSVLGRTEAFF
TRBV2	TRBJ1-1	CAISQGENTEAFF
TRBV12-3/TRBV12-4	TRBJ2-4	CASSSWGDPSKNIQYF
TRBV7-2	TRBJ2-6	CASSKPGPAGANVLTF
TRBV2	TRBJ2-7	CASSGFYEGEQYF
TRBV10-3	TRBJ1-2	CATSGGDSLGDGYTF
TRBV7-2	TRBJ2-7	CASSRGTVSYEQYF
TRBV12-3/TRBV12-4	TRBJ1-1	CASSLNLGGGGALAFF